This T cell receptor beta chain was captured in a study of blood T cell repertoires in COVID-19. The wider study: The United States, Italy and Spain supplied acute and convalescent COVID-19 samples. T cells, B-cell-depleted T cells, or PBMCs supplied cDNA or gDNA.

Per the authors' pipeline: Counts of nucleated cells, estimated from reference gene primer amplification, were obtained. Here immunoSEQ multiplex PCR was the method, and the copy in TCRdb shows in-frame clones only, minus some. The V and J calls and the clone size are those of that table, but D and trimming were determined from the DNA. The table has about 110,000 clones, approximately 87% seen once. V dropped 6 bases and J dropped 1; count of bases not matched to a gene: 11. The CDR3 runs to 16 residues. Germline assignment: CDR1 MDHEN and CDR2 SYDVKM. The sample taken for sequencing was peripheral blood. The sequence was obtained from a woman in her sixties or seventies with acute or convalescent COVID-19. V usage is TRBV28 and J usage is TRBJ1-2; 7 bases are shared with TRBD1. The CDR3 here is CASSVQGPGVNYGYTF. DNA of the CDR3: TGTGCCAGCAGCGTACAGGGGCCAGGTGTTAACTATGGCTACACCTTC.